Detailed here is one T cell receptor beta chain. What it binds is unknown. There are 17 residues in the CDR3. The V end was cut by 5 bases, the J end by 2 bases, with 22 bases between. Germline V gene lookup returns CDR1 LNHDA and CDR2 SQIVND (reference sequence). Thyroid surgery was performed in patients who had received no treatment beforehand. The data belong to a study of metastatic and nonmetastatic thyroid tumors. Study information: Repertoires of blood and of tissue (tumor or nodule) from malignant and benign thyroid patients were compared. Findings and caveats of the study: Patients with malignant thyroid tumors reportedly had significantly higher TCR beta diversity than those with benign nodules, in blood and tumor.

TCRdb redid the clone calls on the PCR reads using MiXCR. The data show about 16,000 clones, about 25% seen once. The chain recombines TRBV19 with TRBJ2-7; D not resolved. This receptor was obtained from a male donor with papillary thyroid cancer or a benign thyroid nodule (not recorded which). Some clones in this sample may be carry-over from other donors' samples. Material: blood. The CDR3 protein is CASSPQLRPGRAYEQYF. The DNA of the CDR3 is TGTGCCAGTAGTCCACAGTTAAGACCGGGCCGCGCCTACGAGCAGTACTTC. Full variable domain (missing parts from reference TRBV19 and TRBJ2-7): DGGITQSPKYLFRKEGQNVTLSCEQNLNHDAMYWYRQDPGQGLRLIYYSQIVNDFQKGDIAEGYSVSREKKESFPLTVTSAQKNPTAFYLCASSPQLRPGRAYEQYFGPGTRLTVT.